Shown below are 14 T cell receptor beta chains from a single sample sequenced in a study of cytomegalovirus exposure and HLA in healthy donors (dated 2017 in TCRdb). Libraries came from the immunoSEQ multiplex PCR assay. Drawn from immuneACCESS, this table holds only the in-frame rearrangements with V and J called that TCRdb kept. Clones are partly lost; checked studies trace under half to an unresolved V gene and leave the rest unexplained. The sample table contains 150,000 or so clones; only one count was recorded for around 90% of them. The top ten constitute roughly 6.4% of the sample. Sequencing used PBMCs. The receptors derive from a woman aged 25 to 39 in good health and CMV-seropositive.

V is TRBV27 and J is TRBJ2-2, with 12 bases matching TRBD2. Germline lookup yields CDR1 MNHEY and CDR2 SMNVEV (reference sequence). Germline trimming cut 7 bases from V and 0 bases from J; bases unmatched to any gene: 6. The CDR3 loop spans 17 amino acids. The CDR3 loop reads CASTRLAGGANTGELFF. The CDR3 DNA reads TGTGCCAGCACGCGGCTAGCGGGAGGGGCGAACACCGGGGAGCTGTTTTTT.

This clone was detected only once. This chain connects TRBV6-5 to TRBJ1-5; 8 bases agree with TRBD1. This CDR3 is 15 amino acids long. Germline trimming cut 5 bases from V and 3 bases from J; bases unmatched to any gene: 6. In germline, CDR1 is MNHEY, CDR2 SVGAGI. The CDR3 loop reads CASSNDRGNNQPQHF. As DNA, the CDR3 is TGTGCCAGCAGTAACGACAGGGGTAACAATCAGCCCCAGCATTTT.

The J gene is TRBJ2-3, the V gene TRBV9; D unresolved. The germline V and J ends were trimmed by 1 base and 2 bases, with 8 bases remaining between them. This CDR3 comprises 14 residues. Germline V CDR1 and CDR2: SGDLS, YYNGEE. The CDR3 nucleotides are TGTGCCAGCAGCGTATTGTCAGACACAGATACGCAGTATTTT. This sequence encodes CASSVLSDTDTQYF.

CDR3 in DNA: TGTGCCAGCAGTACCGTCCGGGACAGGGGGACTGAAGCTTTCTTT. Translation: CASSTVRDRGTEAFF. This chain connects TRBV27 to TRBJ1-1, with TRBD1 matching 11 bases. Germline CDR1 reads MNHEY; CDR2 reads SMNVEV (reference sequence). This CDR3 comprises 15 residues. After removal of 5 bases from V and 5 bases from J, the junction contained 7 bases not matched to a gene.

V usage is TRBV28 and J usage is TRBJ2-7; 7 nucleotides match TRBD1. CDR1 and CDR2 from the germline V gene are MDHEN and SYDVKM. There are 14 residues in the CDR3. Trimming took 7 bases from V and 2 from J; bases not matched to a gene: 8. The CDR3: CASTWTGGTYEQYF. The CDR3 coding sequence is TGTGCCAGCACCTGGACAGGTGGGACCTACGAGCAGTACTTC.

This clone was counted a single time. The chain uses TRBV6-5 and TRBJ1-1, with TRBD1 matching 7 bases. CDR3 length: 13 residues. The V and J ends lost 5 bases and 1 base, in that order; junction bases with no gene match: 1. The germline V gene has CDR1 MNHEY and CDR2 SVGAGI. The CDR3 coding sequence is TGTGCCAGCAGTGACAGGGAGAACACTGAAGCTTTCTTT. It specifies CASSDRENTEAFF.

V and J are TRBV9 and TRBJ2-2, with TRBD1 matching 7 bases. The CDR3 contains 14 residues. Germline V lookup: CDR1 SGDLS, CDR2 YYNGEE. J lost 4 bases, V lost 2 bases, and 2 bases had no gene match. CDR3 loop: CASSVTGTTGELFF. CDR3 in DNA: TGTGCCAGCAGCGTGACAGGGACCACCGGGGAGCTGTTTTTT.

The V and J genes are TRBV29-1 and TRBJ1-3; 7 nucleotides agree with TRBD1. V shed 2 bases and J 9 bases; nucleotides not matched to a gene: 10. The CDR3 totals 14 residues. Germline lookup yields CDR1 SQVTM and CDR2 ANQGSEA. CDR3 in DNA: TGCAGCGTTGAAATGACACAGGGGCTTAGCACCATATATTTT. Encoded protein: CSVEMTQGLSTIYF. The full variable domain, completed using reference TRBV29-1 and TRBJ1-3, is SAVISQKPSRDICQRGTSLTIQCQVDSQVTMMFWYRQQPGQSLTLIATANQGSEATYESGFVIDKFPISRPNLTFSTLTVSNMSPEDSSIYLCSVEMTQGLSTIYFGEGSWLTVV.

In its sample, this clone was seen a few times. The chain combines TRBV5-1 with TRBJ1-5; 9 bases fit TRBD1. V gave up 4 bases and J gave up 7 bases; unmatched junction bases: 9. Germline-derived CDR1 and CDR2 are SGHRS and YFSETQ. This CDR3 comprises 15 residues. CDR3 residues: CASSLGTGPRQPQHF. The CDR3 nucleotides read TGCGCCAGCAGCCTTGGGACAGGGCCTAGGCAGCCCCAGCATTTT.

The chain employs TRBV9 and TRBJ2-1; 10 positions agree with TRBD2. The germline gives CDR1 SGDLS, CDR2 YYNGEE. The CDR3 consists of 15 residues. V gave up 4 bases and J gave up 6 bases; unmatched junction bases: 7. For the CDR3, the DNA is TGTGCCAGCAGCCTATGGTCTAGCGGGAGCAATGAGCAGTTCTTC. Protein: CASSLWSSGSNEQFF.

The chain employs TRBV5-1 and TRBJ2-1, with 7 bases identical to TRBD2. The CDR3 runs to 15 residues. The ends lost 1 base at V and 2 bases at J; junction bases unmatched: 3. Germline V lookup: CDR1 SGHRS, CDR2 YFSETQ. In nucleotides, the CDR3 is TGCGCCAGCAGCTTGTTAGCGGGTGCCTACAATGAGCAGTTCTTC. It is translated as CASSLLAGAYNEQFF.

The CDR3 is CASSLARQGYEQYF. CDR3 bases: TGTGCCAGCAGCTTAGCTCGCCAGGGCTACGAGCAGTACTTC. The chain links TRBV11-2 to TRBJ2-7; maybe TRBD1 (5 bases). From germline, CDR1 is SGHAT and CDR2 FQNNGV. The CDR3 is made up of 14 amino acids. V dropped 1 base and J dropped 3 bases, with 10 bases sitting between them.

This chain joins TRBV11-2 and TRBJ2-1, with 9 bases that match TRBD2. V lost 6 bases to trimming and J lost 9 bases; unmatched junction nucleotides: 15. The CDR3 runs to 16 residues. From germline, CDR1 is SGHAT and CDR2 FQNNGV. The CDR3 reads CASRRERAGGPFEQFF. In DNA form, the CDR3 reads TGTGCCAGCAGGCGGGAGCGGGCGGGAGGGCCTTTTGAGCAGTTCTTC. The complete variable domain, with remaining parts taken from reference TRBV11-2 and TRBJ2-1, reads EAGVAQSPRYKIIEKRQSVAFWCNPISGHATLYWYQQILGQGPKLLIQFQNNGVVDDSQLPKDRFSAERLKGVDSTLKIQPAKLEDSAVYLCASRRERAGGPFEQFFGPGTRLTVL.

CDR3 sequence (DNA): TGTGCCAGCAGTCCCTATAGCGGGGGGCCGCCCGAGCAGTACTTC. Translating it yields CASSPYSGGPPEQYF. This chain links TRBV27 with TRBJ2-7; TRBD2 agrees at 10 bases. Germline trimming cut 5 bases from V and 6 bases from J; bases unmatched to any gene: 10. Germline CDR1 is MNHEY and CDR2 is SMNVEV (reference sequence). The CDR3 is 15 residues long.